The 7 T cell receptor beta chains given below trace back to one sample, sequenced in a study of T cell responses to AZD1222 COVID-19 vaccine. This table comes from immunoSEQ multiplex PCR, and its TCRdb copy is limited to in-frame clones, with some not included. The sample comprises about 200,000 clones, over 80% of which are singletons, and 1% to 1.5% rests with the top ten. Sequenced here: peripheral blood, sampled on day 0 of AZD1222 vaccination. The receptors shown here come from an adult in good health.

The rearrangement links TRBV7-9 to TRBJ1-2, with a possible D match to TRBD1 (5 bases). V was clipped by 1 base and J by 1 base, with 13 bases between them. CDR3 length: 16 amino acids. From germline, CDR1 is SEHNR and CDR2 FQNEAQ (reference sequence). CDR3 protein: CASSLGDYRSNYGYTF. CDR3 coding DNA: TGTGCCAGCAGCTTAGGGGACTACAGAAGTAACTATGGCTACACCTTC.

The chain has TRBV7-3 and TRBJ2-5, with a weak D call TRBD1 (6 bases). This CDR3 has 15 residues. Per germline, CDR1 SGHTA and CDR2 FQGTGA. The V end was cut by 3 bases, the J end by 1 base, with 12 bases between. CDR3 in amino acids: CASSLNGQPQETQYF. The CDR3 DNA reads TGTGCCAGCAGCTTGAATGGACAGCCCCAAGAGACCCAGTACTTC.

The chain combines TRBV12-3 or TRBV12-4 with TRBJ1-3; TRBD1 aligns across 9 bases. This CDR3 contains 13 residues. J lost 4 bases, V lost 7 bases, and 2 bases had no gene match. For the CDR3, the DNA is TGTGCCAGCAAGGGACAGGGAGGAAACACCATATATTTT. Translation gives CASKGQGGNTIYF.

V is TRBV11-2 and J is TRBJ2-3, with D possibly being TRBD2 (5 bases). Trimming shortened V by 1 base and J by 3 bases, and 8 bases separated the two germline ends. Per the germline V gene, CDR1 is SGHAT and CDR2 is FQNNGV. The CDR3 consists of 14 residues. CDR3 in amino acids: CASSLGERTDTQYF. The CDR3 DNA sequence: TGTGCCAGCAGCTTAGGGGAGCGTACAGATACGCAGTATTTT.

For this clone: At one end, the junction sequence differs from germline, possibly due to a read error. The rearrangement uses TRBV7-8 and TRBJ2-3; no definite D call. CDR1 and CDR2 from the germline V gene are SGHVS and FQNEAQ. This CDR3 is built from 14 residues. The CDR3 DNA follows: TGTGCCAGCAGCTTAGGGAGTAGCATAGATACGCAGTATTTT. Its protein is CASSLGSSIDTQYF.

This rearrangement joins TRBV5-5 to TRBJ2-7; 10 bases line up with TRBD1. Germline V gives CDR1 SGHKS, CDR2 YYEKEE (reference sequence). This CDR3 has 16 residues. With 4 bases clipped from V and 0 bases from J, the junction kept 7 bases outside the gene matches. CDR3 nucleotides: TGTGCCAGCAGCCCCGGGACAGGGGTCCTCTCCTACGAGCAGTACTTC. Protein: CASSPGTGVLSYEQYF. Complete variable domain (other parts from reference TRBV5-5 and TRBJ2-7): DAGVTQSPTHLIKTRGQQVTLRCSPISGHKSVSWYQQVLGQGPQFIFQYYEKEERGRGNFPDRFSARQFPNYSSELNVNALLLGDSALYLCASSPGTGVLSYEQYFGPGTRLTVT.

This sequence joins TRBV4-1 and TRBJ1-3; D unclear. Germline V gives CDR1 MGHRA, CDR2 YSYEKL. There are 16 residues in the CDR3. Trimming left V 0 bases short and J 0 bases short, with 9 bases between. CDR3 sequence reads: CASSQDQSLSGNTIYF. Written as DNA, the CDR3 is TGCGCCAGCAGCCAAGATCAGAGTCTCTCTGGAAACACCATATATTTT.